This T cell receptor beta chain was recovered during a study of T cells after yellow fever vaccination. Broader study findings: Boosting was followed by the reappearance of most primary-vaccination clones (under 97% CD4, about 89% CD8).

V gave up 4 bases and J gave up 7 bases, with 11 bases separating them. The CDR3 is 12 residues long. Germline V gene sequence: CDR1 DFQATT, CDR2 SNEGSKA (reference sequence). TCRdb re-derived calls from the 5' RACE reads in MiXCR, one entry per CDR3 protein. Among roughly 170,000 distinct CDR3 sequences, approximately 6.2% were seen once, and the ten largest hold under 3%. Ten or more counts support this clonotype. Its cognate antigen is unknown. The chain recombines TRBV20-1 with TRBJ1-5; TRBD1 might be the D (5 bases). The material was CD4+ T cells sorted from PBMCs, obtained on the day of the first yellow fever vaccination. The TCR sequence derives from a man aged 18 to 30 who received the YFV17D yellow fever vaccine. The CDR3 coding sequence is TGCAGTGCTAACTCCCAGGGACAGCCCCAGCATTTT. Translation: CSANSQGQPQHF.